This section outlines one T cell receptor beta chain sequence together with its context. This clonotype was observed a handful of times. It has no known antigen specificity. Per-base qualities were not stored, and no clone one base away is much larger. The germline V and J ends show losses of 6 bases and 4 bases respectively, and no gene match explains 10 bases of the junction. CDR1 and CDR2 were assigned from the germline V gene as MDHEN and SYDVKM. The CDR3 holds 15 amino acids from the cysteine to the phenylalanine. Just CDR3 DNA is preserved here, 45 bases in frame from base 1. Library prep was done by 5' RACE. Data came from a NextSeq 500. Unique molecular identifiers were attached to individual cDNA molecules in the TCR library protocol so that sequencing error and PCR bias could be corrected. Both TCR alpha and beta chains were sequenced, and tight co-correlation was observed between alpha and beta sequence abundances in each sample. Turning to the authors' computational methods: Decombinator V4 was used to annotate TCR sequences for V gene, J gene and CDR3. TCRs were defined as expanded if a significant change between any two time points was detected under a Poisson model with p below 0.0001. Abundances of TCRs were expressed as counts per million after normalisation to the total number of TCRs sequenced in each sample. TRAV1-2 paired with TRAJ12, TRAJ20 or TRAJ33 defined MAIT TCRs, while TRAV10 paired with TRAJ18 defined iNKT TCRs. A search of VDJdb, accessed on 1 November 2021, was run for TCRs annotated to CMV, EBV and SARS-CoV-2, with TCRs annotated for multiple antigens excluded. TCRdb trimmed the raw reads at Q25, called clones with MiXCR and kept productive beta chains. All rows with the same CDR3 protein become a single entry with the most common DNA and genes. These V and J calls originate from TCRdb's pipeline instead of the authors' own analysis. The sample yields about 64,000 distinct CDR3 sequences; about 11% were counted once. The ten biggest clones cover just under 3% of the sample.

The sample belongs to a study of early T cells in non-severe SARS-CoV-2 infection (dated by TCRdb to 2020 to 2023). With regard to the full study: TCR sequencing used bulk RNA from unsorted whole blood, so alpha and beta chains could not be paired. What the research found in general, with its limitations: VDJdb matching was skewed toward anti-spike CD8 responses, so virus-specific expansions were likely underestimated and private and CD4 specificities were missed.

Set within a cohort of healthcare workers in London, UK, this nested case-control study involved weekly PCR testing of nasopharyngeal swabs along with blood sampling. Healthcare workers were enrolled in the week of the UK lockdown, from 23 to 31 March 2020, and were followed every week for up to roughly 16 weeks. The source was whole blood, collected at baseline. The clonotype was recovered from an adult who was a healthcare worker with PCR-confirmed SARS-CoV-2 infection or an uninfected control (not recorded which). The sequence is built from TRBV28 and TRBJ1-1, and TRBD1 matches 8 of the central bases. This receptor has the CDR3 CASSYRTGSSTEAFF. The nucleotide sequence is TGTGCCAGCAGCTACCGGACAGGGTCTAGCACTGAAGCTTTCTTT.